The TCR beta chain under discussion was sequenced for a study of T cells after yellow fever vaccination. The sample holds a few counts of this clonotype. MiXCR, run by TCRdb on the 5' RACE reads, gives a single entry per CDR3 protein. The table records about 400,000 distinct CDR3 sequences, 11% of them present only once. The CDR3 runs to 15 residues. Deletions cut 2 bases from V and 0 bases from J, with 9 bases between. CDR1 is SGHRS and CDR2 is YFSETQ in the germline V gene. The sequences come from PBMCs, collected on the day of the first yellow fever vaccination. The chain recombines TRBV5-1 with TRBJ1-3; D call uncertain. This receptor was identified in a man in his late teens or twenties who received the YFV17D yellow fever vaccine. The CDR3 DNA sequence: TGCGCCAGCAGCTTCTCTGGGAGCTCTGGAAACACCATATATTTT. It specifies CASSFSGSSGNTIYF. The whole variable domain, filled in from reference TRBV5-1 and TRBJ1-3, reads KAGVTQTPRYLIKTRGQQVTLSCSPISGHRSVSWYQQTPGQGLQFLFEYFSETQRNKGNFPGRFSGRQFSNSRSEMNVSTLELGDSALYLCASSFSGSSGNTIYFGEGSWLTVV.